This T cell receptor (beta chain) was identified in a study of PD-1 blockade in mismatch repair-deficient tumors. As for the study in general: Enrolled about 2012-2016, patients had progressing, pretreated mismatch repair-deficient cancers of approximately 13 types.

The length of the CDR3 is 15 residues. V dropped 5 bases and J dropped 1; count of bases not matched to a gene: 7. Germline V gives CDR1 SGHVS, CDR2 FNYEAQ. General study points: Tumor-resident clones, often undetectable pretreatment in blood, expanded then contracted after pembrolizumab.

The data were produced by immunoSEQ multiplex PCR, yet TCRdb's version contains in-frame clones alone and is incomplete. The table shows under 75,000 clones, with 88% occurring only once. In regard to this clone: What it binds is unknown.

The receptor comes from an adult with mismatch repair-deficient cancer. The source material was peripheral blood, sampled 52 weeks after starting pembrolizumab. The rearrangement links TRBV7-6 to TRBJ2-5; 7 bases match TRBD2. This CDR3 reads CASSQMGGIQETQYF. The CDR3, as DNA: TGTGCCAGCAGCCAGATGGGGGGGATCCAAGAGACCCAGTACTTC.